The entry that follows covers one T cell receptor beta chain sequence. Which antigen it targets is not known. It has no much larger one-base neighbor in the sample; base qualities were not kept. Libraries were constructed by 5' RACE. Sequencing was performed on a NextSeq 500. Unique molecular identifiers were attached to individual cDNA molecules in the TCR library protocol so that sequencing error and PCR bias could be corrected. Sequencing covered both TCR alpha and beta chains, and within each sample the abundances of alpha and beta sequences were tightly co-correlated. The published analysis was carried out like this. Decombinator V4 was used to annotate the V gene, J gene and CDR3 of the TCR sequences. Expanded TCRs were defined as changing significantly between any two time points under a Poisson model with p below 0.0001. TCR abundances were normalised to the total number of TCRs sequenced in each sample and reported as counts per million. VDJdb, accessed on 1 November 2021, was searched for TCRs annotated for CMV, EBV and SARS-CoV-2, and TCRs annotated for more than one antigen were excluded. The raw public data were reprocessed by TCRdb itself: fastp quality trimming at Q25, MiXCR clonotype calling, in-frame beta chains only. A single entry per CDR3 protein holds the most common genes and DNA from its merged rows. In this record, the V and J calls reflect TCRdb's handling and not the investigators' own analysis. The sample has fewer than 120,000 distinct CDR3 sequences on record, approximately 12% of them singletons. The top ten clones comprise less than 4.5% of the sample.

The record originates from a study of early T cells in non-severe SARS-CoV-2 infection (dated by TCRdb to the early 2020s). In the study overall: Because TCR sequencing relied on bulk RNA taken from unsorted whole blood, pairing of alpha and beta chains was not possible. The investigation overall reported the following: VDJdb matching was skewed toward anti-spike CD8 responses and likely underestimated virus-specific expansions, missing private and CD4 specificities.

Set within a cohort of healthcare workers in London, UK, this nested case-control study involved weekly PCR testing of nasopharyngeal swabs along with blood sampling. Healthcare workers were recruited during the week of the UK lockdown, between 23 and 31 March 2020, and followed weekly for up to about 15 weeks. The receptor's source is an adult who was a healthcare worker with PCR-confirmed SARS-CoV-2 infection or an uninfected control (not recorded which). The sequences come from whole blood, collected at baseline.

The DNA is as follows: TGTGCCAGCAGCTTGGCCATAGCGGGGACTGGAAACACCATATATTTT. It codes for CASSLAIAGTGNTIYF. The rearranged chain carries TRBV5-5 and TRBJ1-3; the D gene lacks a confident call. The germline V gene (reference sequence) supplies CDR1 SGHKS and CDR2 YYEKEE. V is pared back by 0 bases and J by 2 bases, with 12 bases lying between the germline termini. Spanning cysteine to phenylalanine, the CDR3 consists of 16 amino acids. The retained sequence is limited to the CDR3, 48 bases, with the frame set at the first base. Supplemented by the reference TRBV5-5 and TRBJ1-3 proteins around the CDR3, the complete variable domain is DAGVTQSPTHLIKTRGQQVTLRCSPISGHKSVSWYQQVLGQGPQFIFQYYEKEERGRGNFPDRFSARQFPNYSSELNVNALLLGDSALYLCASSLAIAGTGNTIYFGEGSWLTVV.